The source of this TCR beta chain is a study of blood T cell repertoires in COVID-19. Study-wide background: Both acute and convalescent COVID-19 samples were obtained from the United States, Italy and Spain. Sample material is recorded as cDNA or gDNA derived from T cells, B-cell-depleted T cells, or PBMCs.

The germline V gene encodes CDR1 MDHEN and CDR2 SYDVKM. This CDR3 region has 15 residues. Trimming cost V 2 bases and J 4 bases; bases outside gene matches: 2. Original methodology: Quantification of nucleated cells was approximated via reference gene primer amplification. TCRdb keeps only in-frame clones here, not all; method: immunoSEQ multiplex PCR. D and trimming come from the DNA, and the V and J calls and clone size come from that table. The data show tens of thousands of clones, around nine tenths seen once. This clone was recorded only once. The sequencing input was peripheral blood. This chain uses TRBV28 with TRBJ1-4, with 9 bases fitting TRBD1. This receptor was identified in a human donor in a cohort sampled during active COVID-19. The CDR3 spells CASSLGTGFNEKLFF. The CDR3 nucleotides read TGTGCCAGCAGTTTAGGGACAGGGTTTAATGAAAAACTGTTTTTT. Full variable domain (outside the CDR3, taken from reference TRBV28 and TRBJ1-4): DVKVTQSSRYLVKRTGEKVFLECVQDMDHENMFWYRQDPGLGLRLIYFSYDVKMKEKGDIPEGYSVSREKKERFSLILESASTNQTSMYLCASSLGTGFNEKLFFGSGTQLSVL.